This T cell receptor (beta chain) was sequenced for a study of blood T cells in healthy people across ages. The length of the CDR3 is 16 residues. Germline V gene lookup returns CDR1 DFQATT and CDR2 SNEGSKA (reference sequence). Combining a sample-barcoded 5' primer with a J-beta primer mix, a second PCR ran for 7 to 11 cycles. TCRdb used MiXCR to reprocess the 5' RACE reads, holding one entry per CDR3 protein. The table records around 700,000 distinct CDR3 sequences, approximately 25% of them present only once. Note on this clonotype: The junction differs from germline at one of its ends, possibly a read error.

The same data also went into a second study, on T cells of mothers and their children.

Sequenced material: blood. The chain uses TRBV20-1 and TRBJ2-5; D is possibly TRBD1 (6 bases). The origin of this receptor is a boy younger than 18 in good health. The CDR3 DNA follows: TGCAGTGCTAGAGACCCCCGGGACACAGCCCTTTGGACCCGGTACTTC. It codes for CSARDPRDTALWTRYF.